This section outlines one T cell receptor (beta chain) sequence together with its context. The data were taken from a study of Graves' ophthalmopathy and Graves' hyperthyroidism. The sequenced template was RNA, covering the TCR beta CDR3 region. First-round RT-PCR used HTBI primers; second-round multiplex PCR followed. Each CDR3 protein gets one entry after TCRdb re-called the multiplex PCR reads with MiXCR. This table holds about 740,000 distinct CDR3 sequences, 35% to 50% found once. CDR3 length: 15 residues. CDR1 DFQATT and CDR2 SNEGSKA come from the germline V gene (reference sequence). Germline trimming cut 3 bases from V and 9 bases from J; bases unmatched to any gene: 15.

The source of this sequence is an adult man with Graves' ophthalmopathy. This rearrangement joins TRBV20-1 to TRBJ2-7, with 9 positions matching TRBD1. Sample: peripheral blood. The CDR3: CSASPRGTGSGGQYF. The CDR3 coding sequence is TGCAGTGCTAGTCCTAGGGGGACAGGGAGCGGCGGGCAGTACTTC.